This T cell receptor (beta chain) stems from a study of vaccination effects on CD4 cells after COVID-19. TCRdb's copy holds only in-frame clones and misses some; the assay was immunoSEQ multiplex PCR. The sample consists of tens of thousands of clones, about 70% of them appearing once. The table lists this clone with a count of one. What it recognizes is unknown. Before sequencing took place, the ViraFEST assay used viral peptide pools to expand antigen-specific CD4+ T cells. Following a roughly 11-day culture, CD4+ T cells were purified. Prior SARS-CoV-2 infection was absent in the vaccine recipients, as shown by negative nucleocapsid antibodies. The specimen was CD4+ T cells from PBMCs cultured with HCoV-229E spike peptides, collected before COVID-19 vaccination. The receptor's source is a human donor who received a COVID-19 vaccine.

In nucleotides, the CDR3 is TGTGCTAGTGGTTTGGACACACCCGGCTACACCTTC. Encoded protein: CASGLDTPGYTF. The chain carries TRBV12-5 and TRBJ1-2; D is uncertain. Germline lookup yields CDR1 LGHNT and CDR2 FRNRAP. V lost 1 base and J 8 bases, leaving 8 bases between the germline ends. The CDR3 is 12 residues long.